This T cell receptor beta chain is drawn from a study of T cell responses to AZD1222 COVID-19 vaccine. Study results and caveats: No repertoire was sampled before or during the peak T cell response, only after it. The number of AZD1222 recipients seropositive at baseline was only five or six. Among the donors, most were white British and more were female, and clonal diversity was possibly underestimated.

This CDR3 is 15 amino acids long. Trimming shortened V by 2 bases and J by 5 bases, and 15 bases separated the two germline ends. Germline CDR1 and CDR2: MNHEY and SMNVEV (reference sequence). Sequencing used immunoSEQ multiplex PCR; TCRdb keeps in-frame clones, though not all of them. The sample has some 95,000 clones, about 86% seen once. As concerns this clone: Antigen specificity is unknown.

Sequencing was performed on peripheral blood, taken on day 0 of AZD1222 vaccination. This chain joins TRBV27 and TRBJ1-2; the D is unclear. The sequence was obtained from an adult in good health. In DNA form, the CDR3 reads TGTGCCAGCAGTTTACGGGTTACAGAGCCATATGGCTACACCTTC. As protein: CASSLRVTEPYGYTF.